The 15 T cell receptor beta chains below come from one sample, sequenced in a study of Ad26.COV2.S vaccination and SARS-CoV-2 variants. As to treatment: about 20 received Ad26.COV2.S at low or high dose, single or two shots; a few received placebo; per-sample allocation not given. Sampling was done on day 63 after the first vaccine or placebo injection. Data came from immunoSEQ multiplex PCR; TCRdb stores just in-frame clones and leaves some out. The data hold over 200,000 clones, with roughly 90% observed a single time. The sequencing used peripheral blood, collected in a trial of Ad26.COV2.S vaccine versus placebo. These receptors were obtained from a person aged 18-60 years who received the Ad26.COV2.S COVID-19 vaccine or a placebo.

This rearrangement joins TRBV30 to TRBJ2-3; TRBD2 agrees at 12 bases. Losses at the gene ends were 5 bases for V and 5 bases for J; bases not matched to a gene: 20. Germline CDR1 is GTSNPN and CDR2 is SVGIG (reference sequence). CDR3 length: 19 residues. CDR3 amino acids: CAWGILRWTSGAHIDTQYF. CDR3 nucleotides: TGTGCCTGGGGTATCCTAAGGTGGACTAGCGGGGCGCACATAGATACGCAGTATTTT.

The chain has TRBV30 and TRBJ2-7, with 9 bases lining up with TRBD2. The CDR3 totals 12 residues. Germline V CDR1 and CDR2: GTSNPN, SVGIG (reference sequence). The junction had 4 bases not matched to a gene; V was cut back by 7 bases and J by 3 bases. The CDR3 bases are TGTGCCTCTCGTAGCGGGAGCTACGAGCAGTACTTC. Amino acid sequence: CASRSGSYEQYF.

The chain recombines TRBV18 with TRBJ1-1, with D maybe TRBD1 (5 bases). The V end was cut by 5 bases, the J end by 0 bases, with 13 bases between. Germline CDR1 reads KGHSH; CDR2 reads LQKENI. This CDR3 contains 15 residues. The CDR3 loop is CASSASRDVNTEAFF. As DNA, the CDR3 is TGTGCCAGCTCAGCGTCCCGGGACGTGAACACTGAAGCTTTCTTT.

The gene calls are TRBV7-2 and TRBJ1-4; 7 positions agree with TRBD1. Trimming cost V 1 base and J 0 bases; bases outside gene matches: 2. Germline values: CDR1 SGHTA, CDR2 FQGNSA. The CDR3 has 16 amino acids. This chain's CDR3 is CASSLVGGSTNEKLFF. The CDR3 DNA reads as TGTGCCAGCAGCTTAGTAGGGGGCTCAACTAATGAAAAACTGTTTTTT.

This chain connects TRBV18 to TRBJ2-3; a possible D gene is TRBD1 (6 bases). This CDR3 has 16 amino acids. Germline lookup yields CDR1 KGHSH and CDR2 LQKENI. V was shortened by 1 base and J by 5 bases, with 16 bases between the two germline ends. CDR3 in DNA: TGTGCCAGCTCACCACGTAACAGGGTGGAAAAAGATACGCAGTATTTT. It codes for CASSPRNRVEKDTQYF. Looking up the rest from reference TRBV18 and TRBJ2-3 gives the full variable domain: NAGVMQNPRHLVRRRGQEARLRCSPMKGHSHVYWYRQLPEEGLKFMVYLQKENIIDESGMPKERFSAEFPKEGPSILRIQQVVRGDSAAYFCASSPRNRVEKDTQYFGPGTRLTVL.

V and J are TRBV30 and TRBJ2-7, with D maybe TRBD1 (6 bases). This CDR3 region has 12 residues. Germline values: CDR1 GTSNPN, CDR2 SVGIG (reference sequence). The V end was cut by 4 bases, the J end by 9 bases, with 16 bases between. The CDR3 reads CAWTHDRPGQYF. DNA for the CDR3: TGTGCCTGGACTCACGACAGGCCCGGGCAGTACTTC.

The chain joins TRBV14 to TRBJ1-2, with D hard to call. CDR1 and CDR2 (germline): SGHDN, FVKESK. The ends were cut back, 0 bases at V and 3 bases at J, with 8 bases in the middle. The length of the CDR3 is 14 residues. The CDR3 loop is CASSQETWDYGYTF. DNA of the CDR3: TGTGCCAGCAGCCAAGAAACCTGGGACTATGGCTACACCTTC.

This CDR3 reads CASSPVAGGNEQYF. The CDR3 nucleotides read TGTGCCAGCTCACCGGTGGCGGGAGGGAACGAGCAGTACTTC. This chain uses TRBV18 with TRBJ2-7; 9 bases fit TRBD2. The V segment lost 3 bases and the J segment 5 bases; nucleotides outside the gene matches: 5. Germline CDR1 is KGHSH and CDR2 is LQKENI. This CDR3 comprises 14 residues.

This CDR3 reads CASLATGGSNTGELFF. CDR3 DNA sequence: TGCGCCAGCCTCGCAACAGGGGGCTCGAACACCGGGGAGCTGTTTTTT. J is TRBJ2-2 and V is TRBV5-1; TRBD1 agrees at 9 bases. This CDR3 contains 16 residues. Germline V gene data show CDR1 as SGHRS and CDR2 as YFSETQ. The ends lost 7 bases at V and 0 bases at J; junction bases unmatched: 7.

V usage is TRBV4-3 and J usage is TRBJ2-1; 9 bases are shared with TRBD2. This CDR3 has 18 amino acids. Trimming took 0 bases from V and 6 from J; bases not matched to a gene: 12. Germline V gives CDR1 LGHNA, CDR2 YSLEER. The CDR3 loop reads CASSQDALAGIPLNEQFF. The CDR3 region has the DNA TGCGCCAGCAGCCAAGATGCTCTAGCGGGGATACCTCTCAATGAGCAGTTCTTC.

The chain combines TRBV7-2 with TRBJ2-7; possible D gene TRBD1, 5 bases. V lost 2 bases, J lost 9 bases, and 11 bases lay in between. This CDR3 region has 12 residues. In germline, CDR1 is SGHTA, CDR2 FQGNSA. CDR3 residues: CASSLKGLGQYF. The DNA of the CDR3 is TGTGCCAGCAGCTTAAAGGGGCTTGGGCAGTACTTC.

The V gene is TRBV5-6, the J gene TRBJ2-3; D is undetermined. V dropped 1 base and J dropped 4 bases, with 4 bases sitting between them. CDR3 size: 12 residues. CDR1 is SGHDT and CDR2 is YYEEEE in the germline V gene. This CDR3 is CASSLIADTQYF. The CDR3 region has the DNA TGTGCCAGCAGCTTGATTGCAGATACGCAGTATTTT.

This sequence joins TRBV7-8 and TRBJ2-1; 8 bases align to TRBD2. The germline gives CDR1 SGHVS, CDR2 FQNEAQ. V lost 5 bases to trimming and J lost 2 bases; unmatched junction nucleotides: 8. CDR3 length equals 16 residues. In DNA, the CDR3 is TGTGCCAGCAGCCCAAGGGGCGGGGGGACCTACAATGAGCAGTTCTTC. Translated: CASSPRGGGTYNEQFF.

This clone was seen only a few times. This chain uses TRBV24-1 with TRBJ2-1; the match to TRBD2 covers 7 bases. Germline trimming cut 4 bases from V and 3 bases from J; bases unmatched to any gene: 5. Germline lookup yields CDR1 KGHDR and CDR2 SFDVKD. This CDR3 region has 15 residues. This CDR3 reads CATSDVQRDYNEQFF. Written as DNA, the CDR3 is TGTGCCACCAGTGACGTTCAGCGGGACTACAATGAGCAGTTCTTC.

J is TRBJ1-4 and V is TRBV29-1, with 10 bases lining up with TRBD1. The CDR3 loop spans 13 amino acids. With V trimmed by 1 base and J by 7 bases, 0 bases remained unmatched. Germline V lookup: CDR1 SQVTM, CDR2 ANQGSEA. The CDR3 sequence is CSVEGTGGEKLFF. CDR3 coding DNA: TGCAGCGTTGAAGGGACAGGGGGTGAAAAACTGTTTTTT.